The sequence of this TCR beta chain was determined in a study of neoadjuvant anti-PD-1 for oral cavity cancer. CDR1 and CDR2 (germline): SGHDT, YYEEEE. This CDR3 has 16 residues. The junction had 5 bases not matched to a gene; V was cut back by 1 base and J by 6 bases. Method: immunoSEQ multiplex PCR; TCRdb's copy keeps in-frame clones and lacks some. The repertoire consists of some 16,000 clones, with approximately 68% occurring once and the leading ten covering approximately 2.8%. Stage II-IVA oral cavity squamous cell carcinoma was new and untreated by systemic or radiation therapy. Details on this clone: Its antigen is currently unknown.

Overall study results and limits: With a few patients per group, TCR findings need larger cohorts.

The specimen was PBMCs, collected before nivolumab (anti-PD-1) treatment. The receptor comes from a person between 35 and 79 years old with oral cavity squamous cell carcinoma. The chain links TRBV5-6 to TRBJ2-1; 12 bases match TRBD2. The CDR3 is CASSLFGLAGSNEQFF. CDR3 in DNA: TGTGCCAGCAGCTTGTTCGGACTAGCGGGAAGCAATGAGCAGTTCTTC.